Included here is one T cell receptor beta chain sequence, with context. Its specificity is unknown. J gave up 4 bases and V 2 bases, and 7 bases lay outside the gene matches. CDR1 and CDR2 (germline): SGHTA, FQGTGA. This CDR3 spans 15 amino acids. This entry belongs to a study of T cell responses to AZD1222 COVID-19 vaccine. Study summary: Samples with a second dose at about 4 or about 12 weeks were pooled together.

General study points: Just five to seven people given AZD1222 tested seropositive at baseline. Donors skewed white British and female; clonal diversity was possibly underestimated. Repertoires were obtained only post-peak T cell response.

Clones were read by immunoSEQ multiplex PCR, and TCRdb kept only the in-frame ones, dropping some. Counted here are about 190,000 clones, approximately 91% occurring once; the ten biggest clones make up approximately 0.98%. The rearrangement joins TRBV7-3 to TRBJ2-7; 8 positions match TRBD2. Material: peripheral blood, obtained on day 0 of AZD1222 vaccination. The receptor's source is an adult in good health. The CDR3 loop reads CASSLVSGSEYEQYF. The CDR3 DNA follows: TGTGCCAGCAGCTTAGTAAGCGGGAGTGAGTACGAGCAGTACTTC. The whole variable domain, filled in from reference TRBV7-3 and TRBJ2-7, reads GAGVSQTPSNKVTEKGKYVELRCDPISGHTALYWYRQSLGQGPEFLIYFQGTGAADDSGLPNDRFFAVRPEGSVSTLKIQRTERGDSAVYLCASSLVSGSEYEQYFGPGTRLTVT.